Only one count was recorded for the clone carrying this T cell receptor (beta chain). This record comes from a study of shared clonotypes between healthy human individuals. Germline CDR1 is SGHTA and CDR2 is FQGNSA. The junction had 5 bases not matched to a gene; V was cut back by 0 bases and J by 4 bases. This CDR3 is 15 amino acids long. Libraries were prepared by immunoSEQ multiplex PCR; TCRdb keeps only in-frame clonotypes and omits some of them. The table has about 1 million clones, approximately 72% seen once. This receptor was identified in a man between 18 and 35 years old in good health. Sequenced: memory CD4+ T cells sorted from blood. Described subset: CD45RA-negative fraction. This sequence joins TRBV7-2 and TRBJ1-2; 7 bases agree with TRBD1. CDR3 sequence: CASSLAQGGIYGYTF. The CDR3 nucleotides read TGTGCCAGCAGCTTAGCCCAGGGGGGTATCTATGGCTACACCTTC.